A single sample gave rise to the 26 T cell receptor beta chains below, sequenced in a study of shared clonotypes between healthy human individuals. Clones were sequenced by immunoSEQ multiplex PCR, and TCRdb holds only the in-frame ones, with some missing. This table has 1,400,000 or so clones, approximately 98.5% appearing once. The source material was naive CD4+ T cells sorted from blood. Subset meaning: CD45RA+ positively selected. The receptors derive from a young man in good health.

The rearrangement uses TRBV5-5 and TRBJ2-1; TRBD2 aligns across 13 bases. Germline assignment: CDR1 SGHKS and CDR2 YYEKEE (reference sequence). The trim removed 2 bases at V and 3 bases at J, leaving 8 bases unmatched. The CDR3 sequence is 18 residues long. The CDR3 here is CASSLGLAGVGVYNEQFF. CDR3 DNA sequence: TGTGCCAGCAGCTTAGGACTAGCGGGAGTCGGTGTCTACAATGAGCAGTTCTTC.

The V and J genes are TRBV5-1 and TRBJ2-3, with 8 bases matching TRBD2. CDR1 is SGHRS, CDR2 YFSETQ, per germline. This CDR3 spans 14 amino acids. V lost 3 bases, J lost 3 bases, and 3 bases stayed unmatched. The CDR3 reads CASSSASGTDTQYF. The CDR3, as DNA: TGCGCCAGCAGCTCCGCTAGCGGGACAGATACGCAGTATTTT.

V usage is TRBV5-1 and J usage is TRBJ1-1; D gene ambiguous. Between the trimmed V and J ends, which lost 0 bases and 11 bases, there was a span of 14 bases. CDR1 is SGHRS, CDR2 YFSETQ, per germline. The CDR3 covers 13 residues. The CDR3 DNA reads as TGCGCCAGCAGCTTGGGGGTCGGGCAGCCGGCTTTCTTT. It yields the protein CASSLGVGQPAFF.

V and J are TRBV5-4 and TRBJ2-1, with 8 bases aligning to TRBD2. The CDR3 consists of 12 residues. V shed 2 bases, J shed 10 bases, and the junction held 2 bases outside the gene matches. Germline CDR1 reads SGHNT; CDR2 reads YYREEE (reference sequence). The CDR3: CASSLAGDEQFF. The DNA of the CDR3 is TGTGCCAGCAGCTTAGCGGGAGACGAGCAGTTCTTC.

The rearrangement uses TRBV10-2 and TRBJ2-1; 11 bases fit TRBD2. V lost 3 bases and J lost 7; bases outside the gene matches: 5. Germline V lookup: CDR1 WSHSY, CDR2 SAAADI. The CDR3 consists of 15 residues. CDR3 residues: CASSELAGDGNEQFF. CDR3 DNA: TGCGCCAGCAGTGAACTAGCGGGAGATGGGAATGAGCAGTTCTTC.

This chain uses TRBV5-1 with TRBJ2-7; 7 bases fit TRBD2. The CDR3 spans 17 residues. The trim removed 0 bases at V and 1 base at J, leaving 10 bases unmatched. Germline V gene sequence: CDR1 SGHRS, CDR2 YFSETQ. The CDR3 sequence is CASSLAQREGRSYEQYF. CDR3 nucleotide sequence: TGCGCCAGCAGCTTGGCTCAAAGGGAGGGCCGATCCTACGAGCAGTACTTC.

This chain joins TRBV5-1 and TRBJ2-7, with D possibly matching TRBD1 (6 bases). Trimming took 0 bases from V and 2 from J, leaving 9 bases between them. This CDR3 has 14 residues. Germline assignment: CDR1 SGHRS and CDR2 YFSETQ. CDR3 residues: CASSLAGVPYEQYF. DNA of the CDR3: TGCGCCAGCAGCTTGGCAGGGGTTCCCTACGAGCAGTACTTC.

This chain joins TRBV5-4 and TRBJ2-7; 8 positions agree with TRBD1. This CDR3 spans 15 amino acids. The V gene end was trimmed by 3 bases and the J gene end by 5 bases; junction bases not matched to a gene: 10. CDR1 is SGHNT, CDR2 YYREEE, per germline (reference sequence). The CDR3 region is CASSYLRTGSHEQYF. The DNA of the CDR3 is TGTGCCAGCAGCTATCTCAGGACAGGGTCCCACGAGCAGTACTTC.

The gene calls are TRBV18 and TRBJ2-7; 9 positions agree with TRBD2. Per the germline V gene, CDR1 is KGHSH and CDR2 is LQKENI. V lost 0 bases and J lost 4; bases outside the gene matches: 22. The CDR3 sequence is 21 residues long. CDR3 residues: CASSPPLAGASKGTNSYEQYF. In DNA form, the CDR3 reads TGTGCCAGCTCACCACCCTTAGCGGGAGCCTCAAAAGGCACCAACTCTTACGAGCAGTACTTC.

About this clone itself: Different DNA sequences within this sample yield the same CDR3. The chain links TRBV19 to TRBJ1-5; TRBD1 aligns across 7 bases. Per the germline V gene, CDR1 is LNHDA and CDR2 is SQIVND (reference sequence). The CDR3 runs to 13 residues. V shed 5 bases and J 2 bases; nucleotides not matched to a gene: 0. CDR3 loop: CASSGTGNQPQHF. The CDR3 DNA reads as TGTGCCAGTAGTGGGACAGGCAATCAGCCCCAGCATTTT. Full variable domain (remainder filled in from reference TRBV19 and TRBJ1-5): DGGITQSPKYLFRKEGQNVTLSCEQNLNHDAMYWYRQDPGQGLRLIYYSQIVNDFQKGDIAEGYSVSREKKESFPLTVTSAQKNPTAFYLCASSGTGNQPQHFGDGTRLSIL.

The chain combines TRBV5-5 with TRBJ2-5; TRBD1 aligns across 9 bases. CDR1 is SGHKS and CDR2 is YYEKEE in the germline V gene (reference sequence). This CDR3 has 15 residues. With V trimmed by 2 bases and J by 5 bases, 7 bases remained unmatched. The CDR3 nucleotides read TGTGCCAGCAGCTTCTGGGACAGGGTTGTGGAGACCCAGTACTTC. Its translation is CASSFWDRVVETQYF.

This clone was counted a single time. This sequence joins TRBV7-9 and TRBJ1-2; D not certain. CDR3 length equals 12 residues. The V end was cut by 2 bases, the J end by 5 bases, with 6 bases between. CDR1 and CDR2 (germline): SEHNR, FQNEAQ (reference sequence). The CDR3 nucleotides are TGTGCCAGCAGCTTAACGGAGTATGGCTACACCTTC. Amino acid sequence: CASSLTEYGYTF. The full variable domain, completed using reference TRBV7-9 and TRBJ1-2, is DTGVSQNPRHKITKRGQNVTFRCDPISEHNRLYWYRQTLGQGPEFLTYFQNEAQLEKSRLLSDRFSAERPKGSFSTLEIQRTEQGDSAMYLCASSLTEYGYTFGSGTRLTVV.

The CDR3 DNA reads as TGCGCCAGCAGAAGGACTAGCGGGGGCAATGAGCAGTTCTTC. It translates to CASRRTSGGNEQFF. The V gene is TRBV5-1, the J gene TRBJ2-1, with TRBD2 matching over 13 bases. Germline CDR1 and CDR2: SGHRS and YFSETQ. The CDR3 is 14 residues long. J gave up 6 bases and V 5 bases, and 2 bases lay outside the gene matches.

A word on this clone: This same CDR3 is encoded by further DNA sequences in the sample. This sequence joins TRBV6-6 and TRBJ1-2; the match to TRBD1 covers 9 bases. After removal of 0 bases from V and 8 bases from J, the junction contained 4 bases not matched to a gene. Germline CDR1 MNHNY, CDR2 SVGAGI (reference sequence). This CDR3 region has 14 residues. CDR3 protein: CASSYSGTGSGYTF. CDR3 bases: TGTGCCAGCAGTTACTCCGGGACAGGGAGCGGCTACACCTTC.

The chain combines TRBV4-1 with TRBJ2-7; TRBD2 aligns across 9 bases. V gave up 5 bases and J gave up 0 bases; unmatched junction bases: 11. Germline-derived CDR1 and CDR2 are MGHRA and YSYEKL. The CDR3 runs to 17 residues. The CDR3: CASSSGILAGDSYEQYF. In DNA, the CDR3 is TGCGCCAGCAGCTCAGGAATATTAGCGGGGGACTCCTACGAGCAGTACTTC.

The J gene is TRBJ2-7, the V gene TRBV9; no firm D call. Trimming left V 4 bases short and J 8 bases short, with 22 bases between. The CDR3 sequence is 15 residues long. Germline CDR1 SGDLS, CDR2 YYNGEE. The CDR3 loop reads CASSPDDGFATKQYF. The CDR3 coding sequence is TGTGCCAGCAGCCCAGACGACGGATTTGCTACGAAGCAGTACTTC.

The V call is TRBV10-1, the J call TRBJ2-4; D might be TRBD2 (6 bases). The CDR3 is 12 residues long. CDR1 is WNHNN and CDR2 is SYGVQD in the germline V gene (reference sequence). Between the trimmed V and J ends, which lost 3 bases and 13 bases, there was a span of 13 bases. The CDR3 DNA reads TGCGCCAGCAGTGACCCACTCGGACTACAGTACTTC. This codes for CASSDPLGLQYF.

The chain employs TRBV20-1 and TRBJ2-3; D is uncertain. The CDR3 consists of 9 residues. Trimming removed 3 bases at V and 9 bases at J, with 4 bases between. CDR1 and CDR2 from the germline V gene are DFQATT and SNEGSKA (reference sequence). The CDR3, as DNA: TGCAGTGCTAGGGGGACGCAGTATTTT. It specifies CSARGTQYF.

The rearrangement uses TRBV29-1 and TRBJ1-1; weak D call: TRBD1 (6 bases). Germline V lookup: CDR1 SQVTM, CDR2 ANQGSEA. Deletions cut 8 bases from V and 6 bases from J, with 19 bases between. The CDR3 runs to 13 residues. The CDR3 spells CSTTDRLGAEAFF. In DNA, the CDR3 is TGCAGCACAACTGACAGGCTGGGGGCTGAAGCTTTCTTT.

Concerning this clone: The sample carries other DNA sequences with the same CDR3. The V call is TRBV15, the J call TRBJ2-7; a possible D gene is TRBD1 (6 bases). This CDR3 is 14 amino acids long. Germline CDR1 reads LNHNV; CDR2 reads YYDKDF (reference sequence). Trimming left V 0 bases short and J 2 bases short, with 8 bases between. The CDR3 nucleotides read TGTGCCACCAGCAGAGATCAGGGGCCCTACGAGCAGTACTTC. Amino acid sequence: CATSRDQGPYEQYF.

This clone was seen a single time. This CDR3 is also generated by other DNA sequences in the sample. The chain combines TRBV6-1 with TRBJ2-1; tentatively, D is TRBD1 (6 bases). There are 12 residues in the CDR3. From germline, CDR1 is MNHNS and CDR2 SASEGT. Between the trimmed V and J ends, which lost 3 bases and 9 bases, there was a span of 9 bases. The CDR3 protein is CASSETGLEQFF. In nucleotides, the CDR3 is TGTGCCAGCAGTGAGACAGGTCTTGAGCAGTTCTTC.

The V and J genes are TRBV7-6 and TRBJ2-7, with a possible D match to TRBD1 (6 bases). CDR1 is SGHVS, CDR2 FNYEAQ, per germline. This CDR3 region has 13 residues. V lost 5 bases and J 4 bases, leaving 12 bases between the germline ends. The CDR3 nucleotides read TGTGCCAGCAGCCCCGGGACACATTACGAGCAGTACTTC. Translating gives CASSPGTHYEQYF.

V is TRBV9 and J is TRBJ2-2, with 8 bases matching TRBD1. Germline V gene lookup returns CDR1 SGDLS and CDR2 YYNGEE. The CDR3 is made up of 14 amino acids. J was trimmed by 3 bases and V by 7 bases; bases with no gene match: 5. CDR3 sequence reads: CASGLTGDTGELFF. The DNA of the CDR3 is TGTGCCAGCGGCCTGACAGGGGACACCGGGGAGCTGTTTTTT.

This chain joins TRBV9 and TRBJ2-1; 8 bases are a match to TRBD2. Trimming cost V 3 bases and J 2 bases; bases outside gene matches: 7. CDR3 size: 16 residues. Looked up from germline, CDR1 is SGDLS and CDR2 is YYNGEE. This CDR3 reads CASSGLAGSAYNEQFF. The CDR3 DNA is TGTGCCAGCAGCGGATTAGCGGGGAGCGCCTACAATGAGCAGTTCTTC.

The chain joins TRBV4-2 to TRBJ1-2; 7 positions agree with TRBD1. Unmatched junction bases numbered 4, after V lost 3 bases and J lost 3 bases. The CDR3 loop spans 14 amino acids. Germline CDR1 LGHNA, CDR2 YNFKEQ. The CDR3 region is CASSQDGTDYGYTF. The CDR3 DNA reads as TGTGCCAGCAGCCAGGATGGGACAGACTATGGCTACACCTTC.

The chain uses TRBV5-1 and TRBJ1-1; 9 bases are shared with TRBD1. Germline V gene data show CDR1 as SGHRS and CDR2 as YFSETQ. CDR3 length: 15 amino acids. V dropped 6 bases and J dropped 4; count of bases not matched to a gene: 10. In DNA form, the CDR3 reads TGCGCCAGCACGCGGGACAGGGTGGAGACCACTGAAGCTTTCTTT. This codes for CASTRDRVETTEAFF.